Included here is one TCR beta chain sequence, with context. How the authors handled the data: Using reference gene primer amplification, nucleated cell counts were estimated. The repertoire was sequenced with immunoSEQ multiplex PCR; TCRdb's copy has only in-frame clones and lacks some. That table supplies the V and J calls and clone size; D and trimming were determined from the DNA. The sample yields just under 40,000 clones, roughly 94% seen once. The data were taken from a study of blood T cell repertoires in COVID-19. The wider study: Samples taken during acute and convalescent COVID-19 were collected in the United States, Italy and Spain. T cells, B-cell-depleted T cells, or PBMCs supplied cDNA or gDNA.

Trimming removed 6 bases from V and 0 bases from J, with 20 bases in between. The CDR3 extends over 17 amino acids. Germline CDR1 is MNHEY and CDR2 is SVGEGT. The V and J genes are TRBV6-2 or TRBV6-3 and TRBJ2-5, with D maybe TRBD2 (6 bases). The receptor was derived from a human donor with active COVID-19. The donor label of this sample is uncertain. Input material: peripheral blood. For the CDR3, the DNA is TGTGCCAGCAGCCGTATTCCTTTAGGGAGGTACCAAGAGACCCAGTACTTC. Protein: CASSRIPLGRYQETQYF.